Listed below are T cell receptor beta chains from one sample, sequenced in a study of blood T cell repertoires in COVID-19. Sequencing was performed with immunoSEQ multiplex PCR; in TCRdb, only in-frame clones are kept and a portion is missing. Altogether about 71,000 clones are present, 86% being singletons, with the ten largest covering about 2.1%. The sample consisted of peripheral blood. The receptors shown here come from a man aged 30 to 39 with acute or convalescent COVID-19. Each CDR3 is given with its conserved first and last residue. Each record gives: J gene, D gene, clone size, V gene, CDR3 DNA, CDR3 protein. A D gene is named only where the DNA matches it firmly. Not every row has a clone size; where given, it reads once, few, many or a size class.

j_call: TRBJ1-1
d_call: TRBD1
clone_size: NA
v_call: TRBV18
cdr3_nt: TGTGCCAGCTCACCGGGACAGGGGGCCACTGAAGCTTTCTTT
cdr3_aa: CASSPGQGATEAFF

j_call: TRBJ2-7
d_call: NA
clone_size: few
v_call: TRBV27
cdr3_nt: TGTGCCAGCGGGACTGACTTCTACGAGCAGTACTTC
cdr3_aa: CASGTDFYEQYF

j_call: TRBJ1-6
d_call: TRBD1
clone_size: NA
v_call: TRBV5-1
cdr3_nt: TGCGCCAGCAGCTTGACAGGGGCGAATTCACCCCTCCACTTT
cdr3_aa: CASSLTGANSPLHF

j_call: TRBJ1-1
d_call: TRBD1
clone_size: NA
v_call: TRBV29-1
cdr3_nt: TGCAGCGTTGTTGGTGGAGAACAGGGGGGAATCTTCGCTTTCTTT
cdr3_aa: CSVVGGEQGGIFAFF

j_call: TRBJ1-2
d_call: TRBD1
clone_size: NA
v_call: TRBV6-5
cdr3_nt: TGTGCCAGCAGTTCGACGGGACAGGAGATTTATGGCTACACCTTC
cdr3_aa: CASSSTGQEIYGYTF

j_call: TRBJ2-1
d_call: NA
clone_size: NA
v_call: TRBV7-9
cdr3_nt: TGTGCCAGCAGTCCGTCAGGGATCTACAATGAGCAGTTCTTC
cdr3_aa: CASSPSGIYNEQFF

j_call: TRBJ2-5
d_call: TRBD2
clone_size: NA
v_call: TRBV20-1
cdr3_nt: TGCAGTGCTAGTCAGGGAGGGGTCCAAGAGACCCAGTACTTC
cdr3_aa: CSASQGGVQETQYF

j_call: TRBJ1-2
d_call: TRBD1
clone_size: NA
v_call: TRBV7-9
cdr3_nt: TGTGCCAGCCAACTATCCGGGGACAGATATTTACCCTATGGCTACACCTTC
cdr3_aa: CASQLSGDRYLPYGYTF

j_call: TRBJ1-2
d_call: NA
clone_size: NA
v_call: TRBV15
cdr3_nt: TGTGCCACCAGCAGATCTCCTGCGGATCACTATGGCTACACCTTC
cdr3_aa: CATSRSPADHYGYTF

j_call: TRBJ1-2
d_call: NA
clone_size: few
v_call: TRBV9
cdr3_nt: TGTGCCAGCAGTACGGAGGACTATGGCTACACCTTC
cdr3_aa: CASSTEDYGYTF

j_call: TRBJ1-2
d_call: NA
clone_size: once
v_call: TRBV7-8
cdr3_nt: TGTGCCAGCAGCTTAGCGCGATCGATCGGCACGGGTGGCTACACCTTC
cdr3_aa: CASSLARSIGTGGYTF

j_call: TRBJ2-7
d_call: TRBD2
clone_size: NA
v_call: TRBV6-6
cdr3_nt: TGTGCCAGCAGGGGAGGGGAACTTCTCCTCTACGAGCAGTACTTC
cdr3_aa: CASRGGELLLYEQYF

j_call: TRBJ1-4
d_call: NA
clone_size: NA
v_call: TRBV4-1
cdr3_nt: TGCGCCAGCAGCCAAGCCCCGGGTTCGAGGGGGGAAAAACTGTTTTTT
cdr3_aa: CASSQAPGSRGEKLFF

j_call: TRBJ2-5
d_call: NA
clone_size: once
v_call: TRBV5-1
cdr3_nt: TGCGCCAGCAGCACCTTCGGGGGGCGCGGGGAGACCCAGTACTTC
cdr3_aa: CASSTFGGRGETQYF

j_call: TRBJ1-4
d_call: TRBD1
clone_size: NA
v_call: TRBV5-5
cdr3_nt: TGTGCCAGCAGCTCACCGGGACAGGCAAATGAAAAACTGTTTTTT
cdr3_aa: CASSSPGQANEKLFF

j_call: TRBJ2-7
d_call: NA
clone_size: once
v_call: TRBV9
cdr3_nt: TGTGCCAGCAGCACCTGGGGGGGCGGGAGCCCCCGGGAGCAGTACTTC
cdr3_aa: CASSTWGGGSPREQYF

j_call: TRBJ1-1
d_call: TRBD1
clone_size: NA
v_call: TRBV12-3/TRBV12-4
cdr3_nt: TGTGCCAGCAGCTTCCAGGGGGCGTACGGAGCTTTCTTT
cdr3_aa: CASSFQGAYGAFF

j_call: TRBJ2-1
d_call: TRBD2
clone_size: NA
v_call: TRBV2
cdr3_nt: TGTGCCAGCGGTAGACTAGCGGGTGACAATGAGCAGTTCTTC
cdr3_aa: CASGRLAGDNEQFF

j_call: TRBJ1-4
d_call: NA
clone_size: NA
v_call: TRBV5-8
cdr3_nt: TGTGCCAGCAGCTTAATCAGGGGAGGGGAAAAACTGTTTTTT
cdr3_aa: CASSLIRGGEKLFF

j_call: TRBJ2-7
d_call: NA
clone_size: NA
v_call: TRBV5-1
cdr3_nt: TGCGCCAGCAGCCGGGGTCTCCAGGGGGAGCAGTACTTC
cdr3_aa: CASSRGLQGEQYF

j_call: TRBJ2-7
d_call: NA
clone_size: NA
v_call: TRBV7-8
cdr3_nt: TGTGCCAGCAGCCCCCTGACAGTTTCCGAGCAGTACTTC
cdr3_aa: CASSPLTVSEQYF

j_call: TRBJ1-2
d_call: NA
clone_size: NA
v_call: TRBV5-1
cdr3_nt: TGCGCCAGCAGCTCCGCAGGGGACTATGGCTACACCTTC
cdr3_aa: CASSSAGDYGYTF

j_call: TRBJ2-3
d_call: TRBD1
clone_size: NA
v_call: TRBV3-1/TRBV3-2
cdr3_nt: TGTGCCAGCAGCCTAACCGGACAGGGCTACACAGATACGCAGTATTTT
cdr3_aa: CASSLTGQGYTDTQYF

j_call: TRBJ1-1
d_call: TRBD1
clone_size: NA
v_call: TRBV6-5
cdr3_nt: TGTGCCAGCAGCTCCGGGACAGTAAGTGAAGCTTTCTTT
cdr3_aa: CASSSGTVSEAFF